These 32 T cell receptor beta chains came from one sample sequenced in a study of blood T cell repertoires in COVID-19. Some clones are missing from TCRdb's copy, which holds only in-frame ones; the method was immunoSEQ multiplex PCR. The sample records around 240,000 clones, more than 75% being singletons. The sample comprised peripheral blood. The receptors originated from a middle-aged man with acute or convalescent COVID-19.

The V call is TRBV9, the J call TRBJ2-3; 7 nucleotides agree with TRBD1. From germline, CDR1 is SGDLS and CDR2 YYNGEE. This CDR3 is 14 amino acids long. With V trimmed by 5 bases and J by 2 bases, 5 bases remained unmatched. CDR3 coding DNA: TGTGCCAGCAGGAGACAGGGAGCCACAGATACGCAGTATTTT. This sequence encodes CASRRQGATDTQYF.

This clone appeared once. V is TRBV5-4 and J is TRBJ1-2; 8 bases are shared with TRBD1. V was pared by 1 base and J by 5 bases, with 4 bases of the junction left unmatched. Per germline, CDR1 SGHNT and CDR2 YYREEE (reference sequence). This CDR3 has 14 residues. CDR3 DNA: TGTGCCAGCAGCTTGAGGACAGGGTTTTATGGCTACACCTTC. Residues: CASSLRTGFYGYTF.

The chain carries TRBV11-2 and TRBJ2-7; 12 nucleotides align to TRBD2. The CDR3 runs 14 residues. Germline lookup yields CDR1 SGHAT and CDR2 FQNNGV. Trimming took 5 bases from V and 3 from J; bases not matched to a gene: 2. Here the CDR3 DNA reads TGTGCCAGCAGCGGACTAGCGGGGTACTACGAGCAGTACTTC. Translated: CASSGLAGYYEQYF.

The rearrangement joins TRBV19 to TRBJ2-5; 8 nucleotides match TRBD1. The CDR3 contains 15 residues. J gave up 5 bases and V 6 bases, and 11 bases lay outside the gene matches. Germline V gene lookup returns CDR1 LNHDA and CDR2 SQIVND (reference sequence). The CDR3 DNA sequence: TGTGCCAGTAGCCATGGACAGGGCGCTCGGGAGACCCAGTACTTC. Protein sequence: CASSHGQGARETQYF. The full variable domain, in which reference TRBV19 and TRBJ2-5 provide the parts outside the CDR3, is DGGITQSPKYLFRKEGQNVTLSCEQNLNHDAMYWYRQDPGQGLRLIYYSQIVNDFQKGDIAEGYSVSREKKESFPLTVTSAQKNPTAFYLCASSHGQGARETQYFGPGTRLLVL.

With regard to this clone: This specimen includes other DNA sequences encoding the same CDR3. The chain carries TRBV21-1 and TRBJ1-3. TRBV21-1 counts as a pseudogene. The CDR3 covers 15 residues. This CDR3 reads CASSKLPLSGNTIYF. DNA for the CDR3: TGTGCCAGCAGTAAACTACCTTTATCTGGAAACACCATATATTTT.

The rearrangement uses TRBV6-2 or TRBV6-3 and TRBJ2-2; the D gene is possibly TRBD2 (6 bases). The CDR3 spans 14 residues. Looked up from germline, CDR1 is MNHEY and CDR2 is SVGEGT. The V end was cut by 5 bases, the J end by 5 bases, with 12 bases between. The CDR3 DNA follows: TGTGCCAGCAGTCCCCCGGGGGTAACCGGGGAGCTGTTTTTT. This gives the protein CASSPPGVTGELFF.

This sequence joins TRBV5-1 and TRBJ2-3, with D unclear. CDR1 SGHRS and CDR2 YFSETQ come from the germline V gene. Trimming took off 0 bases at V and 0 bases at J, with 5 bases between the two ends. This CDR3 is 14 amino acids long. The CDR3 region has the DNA TGCGCCAGCAGCTTGGCCTTCAGCACAGATACGCAGTATTTT. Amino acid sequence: CASSLAFSTDTQYF.

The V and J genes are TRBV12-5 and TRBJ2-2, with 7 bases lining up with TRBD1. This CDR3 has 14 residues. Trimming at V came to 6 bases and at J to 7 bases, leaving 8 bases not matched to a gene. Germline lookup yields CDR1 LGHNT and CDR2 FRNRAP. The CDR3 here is CASGLKQGIGELFF. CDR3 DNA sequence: TGTGCTAGTGGCCTTAAACAGGGGATCGGGGAGCTGTTTTTT.

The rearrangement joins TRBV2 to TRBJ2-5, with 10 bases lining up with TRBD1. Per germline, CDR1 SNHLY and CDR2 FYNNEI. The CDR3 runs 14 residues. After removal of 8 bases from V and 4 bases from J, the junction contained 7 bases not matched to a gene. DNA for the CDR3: TGTGCCAGCCTTAGAGACAGGGGGCGAGAGACCCAGTACTTC. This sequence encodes CASLRDRGRETQYF.

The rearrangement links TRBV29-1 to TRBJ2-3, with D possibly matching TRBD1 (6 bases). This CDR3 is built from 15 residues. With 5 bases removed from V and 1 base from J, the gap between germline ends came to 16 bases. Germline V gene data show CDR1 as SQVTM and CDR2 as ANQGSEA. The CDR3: CSVYRTVEGTDTQYF. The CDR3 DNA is TGCAGCGTTTATAGGACAGTCGAGGGCACAGATACGCAGTATTTT.

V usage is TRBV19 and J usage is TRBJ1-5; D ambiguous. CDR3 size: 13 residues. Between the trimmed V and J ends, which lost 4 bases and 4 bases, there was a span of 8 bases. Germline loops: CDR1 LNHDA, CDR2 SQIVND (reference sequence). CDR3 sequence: CASSTDKNQPQHF. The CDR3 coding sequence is TGTGCCAGTAGTACAGATAAAAATCAGCCCCAGCATTTT.

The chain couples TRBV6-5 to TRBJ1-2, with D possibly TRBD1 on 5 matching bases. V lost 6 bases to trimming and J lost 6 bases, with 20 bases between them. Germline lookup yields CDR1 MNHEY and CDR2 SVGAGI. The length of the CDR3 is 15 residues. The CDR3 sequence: CASRNLRDGGDGYTF. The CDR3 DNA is TGTGCCAGCAGAAACCTCCGGGACGGGGGAGATGGCTACACCTTC.

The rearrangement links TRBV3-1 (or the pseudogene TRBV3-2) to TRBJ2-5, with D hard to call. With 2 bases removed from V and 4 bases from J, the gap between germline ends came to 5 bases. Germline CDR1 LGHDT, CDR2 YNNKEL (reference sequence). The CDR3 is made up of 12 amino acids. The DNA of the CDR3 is TGTGCCAGCAGCCAAACGGGAGAGACCCAGTACTTC. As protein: CASSQTGETQYF.

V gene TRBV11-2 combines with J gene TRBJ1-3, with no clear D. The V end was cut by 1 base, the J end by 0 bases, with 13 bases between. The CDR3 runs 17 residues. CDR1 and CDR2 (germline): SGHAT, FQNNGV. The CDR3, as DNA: TGTGCCAGCAGCTTAGTGGGGAGGAAGCCCTCTGGAAACACCATATATTTT. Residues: CASSLVGRKPSGNTIYF.

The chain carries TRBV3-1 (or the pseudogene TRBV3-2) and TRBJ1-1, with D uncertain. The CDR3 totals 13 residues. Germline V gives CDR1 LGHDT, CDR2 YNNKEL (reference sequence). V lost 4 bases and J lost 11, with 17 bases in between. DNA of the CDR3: TGTGCCAGCAGCCTCTCGGTTAGCAGGAGGGCTTTCTTT. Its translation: CASSLSVSRRAFF.

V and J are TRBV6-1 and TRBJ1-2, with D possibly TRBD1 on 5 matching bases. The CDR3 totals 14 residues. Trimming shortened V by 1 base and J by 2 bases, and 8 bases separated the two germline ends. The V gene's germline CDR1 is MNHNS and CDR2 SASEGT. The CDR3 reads CASSEEAGNYGYTF. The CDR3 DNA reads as TGTGCCAGCAGTGAAGAGGCAGGGAACTATGGCTACACCTTC.

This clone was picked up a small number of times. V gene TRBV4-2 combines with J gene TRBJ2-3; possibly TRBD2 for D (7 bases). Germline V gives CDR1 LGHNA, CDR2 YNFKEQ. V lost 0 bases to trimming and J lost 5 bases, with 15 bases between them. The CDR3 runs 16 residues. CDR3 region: CASSQETGASGDTQYF. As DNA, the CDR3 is TGTGCCAGCAGCCAAGAAACGGGGGCTAGCGGAGATACGCAGTATTTT.

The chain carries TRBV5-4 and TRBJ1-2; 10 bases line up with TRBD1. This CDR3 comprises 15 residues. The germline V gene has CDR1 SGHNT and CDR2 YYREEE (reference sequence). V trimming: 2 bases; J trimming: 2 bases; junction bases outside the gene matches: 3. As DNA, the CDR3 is TGTGCCAGCAGCTTTTCGGGACAGGGGAACTATGGCTACACCTTC. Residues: CASSFSGQGNYGYTF.

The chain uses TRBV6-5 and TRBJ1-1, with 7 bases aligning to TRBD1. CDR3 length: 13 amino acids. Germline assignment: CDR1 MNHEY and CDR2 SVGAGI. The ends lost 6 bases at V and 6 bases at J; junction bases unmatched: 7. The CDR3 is CASSLGTAAEAFF. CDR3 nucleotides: TGTGCCAGCAGCCTAGGGACAGCCGCTGAAGCTTTCTTT.

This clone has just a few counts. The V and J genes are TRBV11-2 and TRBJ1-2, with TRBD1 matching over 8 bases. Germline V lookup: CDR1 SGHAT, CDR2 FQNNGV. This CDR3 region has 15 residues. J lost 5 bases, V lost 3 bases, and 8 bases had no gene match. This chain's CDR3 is CASSFGLGQGYGYTF. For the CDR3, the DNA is TGTGCCAGCAGCTTCGGGCTAGGACAGGGATATGGCTACACCTTC.

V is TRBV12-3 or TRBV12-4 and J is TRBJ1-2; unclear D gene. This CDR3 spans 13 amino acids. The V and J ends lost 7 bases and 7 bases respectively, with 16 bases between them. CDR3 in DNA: TGTGCCAGCACCCAGGAAAGCTCCCCTGGCTACACCTTC. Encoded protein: CASTQESSPGYTF.

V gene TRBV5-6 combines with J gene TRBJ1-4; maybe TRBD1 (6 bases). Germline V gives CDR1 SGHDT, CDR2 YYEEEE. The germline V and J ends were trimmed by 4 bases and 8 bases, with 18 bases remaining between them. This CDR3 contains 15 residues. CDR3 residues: CASSARTAPREKLFF. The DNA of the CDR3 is TGTGCCAGCAGCGCCAGGACAGCTCCGAGAGAAAAACTGTTTTTT.

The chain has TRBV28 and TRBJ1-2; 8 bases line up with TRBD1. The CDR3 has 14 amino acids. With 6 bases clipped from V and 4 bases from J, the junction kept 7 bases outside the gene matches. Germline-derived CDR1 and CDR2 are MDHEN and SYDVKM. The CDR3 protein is CASSHQGAFYGYTF. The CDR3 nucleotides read TGTGCCAGCAGCCATCAGGGGGCTTTCTATGGCTACACCTTC.

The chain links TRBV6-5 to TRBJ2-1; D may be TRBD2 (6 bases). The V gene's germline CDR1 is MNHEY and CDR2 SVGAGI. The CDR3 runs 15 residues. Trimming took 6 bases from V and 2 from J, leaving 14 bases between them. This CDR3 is CASSATGLAYNEQFF. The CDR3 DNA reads TGTGCCAGCAGCGCGACGGGACTTGCCTACAATGAGCAGTTCTTC.

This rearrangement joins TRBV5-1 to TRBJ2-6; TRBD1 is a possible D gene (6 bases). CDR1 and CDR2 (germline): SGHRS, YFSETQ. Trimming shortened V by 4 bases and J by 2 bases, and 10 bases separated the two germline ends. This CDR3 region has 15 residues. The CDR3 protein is CASSTGFPGANVLTF. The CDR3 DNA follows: TGCGCCAGCAGCACAGGGTTCCCTGGGGCCAACGTCCTGACTTTC.

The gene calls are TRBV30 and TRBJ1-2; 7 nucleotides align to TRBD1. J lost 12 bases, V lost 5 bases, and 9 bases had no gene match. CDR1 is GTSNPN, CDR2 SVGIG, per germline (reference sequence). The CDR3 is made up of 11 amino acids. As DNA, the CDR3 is TGTGCCTGGGGACGAGACAGGGCCAACACCTTC. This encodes CAWGRDRANTF.

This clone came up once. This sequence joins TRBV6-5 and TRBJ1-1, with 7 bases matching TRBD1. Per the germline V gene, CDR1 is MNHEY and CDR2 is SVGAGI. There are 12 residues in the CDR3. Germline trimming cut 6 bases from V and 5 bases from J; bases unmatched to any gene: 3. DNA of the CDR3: TGTGCCAGCAGGACAGGGTGGACTGAAGCTTTCTTT. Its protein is CASRTGWTEAFF.

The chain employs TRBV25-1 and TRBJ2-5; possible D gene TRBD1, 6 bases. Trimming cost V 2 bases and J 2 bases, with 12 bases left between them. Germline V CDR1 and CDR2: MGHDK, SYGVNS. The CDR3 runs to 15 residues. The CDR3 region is CASSEGQSFQETQYF. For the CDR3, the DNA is TGTGCCAGCAGTGAAGGACAGTCTTTTCAAGAGACCCAGTACTTC. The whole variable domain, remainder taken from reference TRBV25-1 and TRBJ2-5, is EADIYQTPRYLVIGTGKKITLECSQTMGHDKMYWYQQDPGMELHLIHYSYGVNSTEKGDLSSESTVSRIRTEHFPLTLESARPSHTSQYLCASSEGQSFQETQYFGPGTRLLVL.

This chain's CDR3 is CASSLTIAEQYF. The DNA of the CDR3 is TGTGCCAGCAGTTTAACAATTGCCGAGCAGTACTTC. This rearrangement joins TRBV6-6 to TRBJ2-7; the D is unclear. The CDR3 totals 12 residues. Germline lookup yields CDR1 MNHNY and CDR2 SVGAGI (reference sequence). V was cut by 4 bases and J by 6 bases, with 10 bases left in between.

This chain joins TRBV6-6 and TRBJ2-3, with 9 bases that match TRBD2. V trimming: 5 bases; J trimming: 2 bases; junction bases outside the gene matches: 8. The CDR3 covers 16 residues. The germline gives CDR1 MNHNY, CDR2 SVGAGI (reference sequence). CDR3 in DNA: TGTGCCAGCAGTCTAGCGGGGCCTACTTACACAGATACGCAGTATTTT. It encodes CASSLAGPTYTDTQYF.

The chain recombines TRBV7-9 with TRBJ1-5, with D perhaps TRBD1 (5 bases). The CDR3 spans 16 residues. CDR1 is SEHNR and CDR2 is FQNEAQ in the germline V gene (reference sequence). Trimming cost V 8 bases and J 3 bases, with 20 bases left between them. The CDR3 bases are TGTGCCAGCGGTTCCGAGGAGGGGACGATCAATCAGCCCCAGCATTTT. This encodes CASGSEEGTINQPQHF.

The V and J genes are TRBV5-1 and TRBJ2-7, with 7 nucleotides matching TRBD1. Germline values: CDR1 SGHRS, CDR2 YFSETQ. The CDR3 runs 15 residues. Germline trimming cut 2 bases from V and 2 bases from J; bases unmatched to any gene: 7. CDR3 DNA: TGCGCCAGCAGCTTAGACAGGGTCGCGACCTACGAGCAGTACTTC. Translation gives CASSLDRVATYEQYF.